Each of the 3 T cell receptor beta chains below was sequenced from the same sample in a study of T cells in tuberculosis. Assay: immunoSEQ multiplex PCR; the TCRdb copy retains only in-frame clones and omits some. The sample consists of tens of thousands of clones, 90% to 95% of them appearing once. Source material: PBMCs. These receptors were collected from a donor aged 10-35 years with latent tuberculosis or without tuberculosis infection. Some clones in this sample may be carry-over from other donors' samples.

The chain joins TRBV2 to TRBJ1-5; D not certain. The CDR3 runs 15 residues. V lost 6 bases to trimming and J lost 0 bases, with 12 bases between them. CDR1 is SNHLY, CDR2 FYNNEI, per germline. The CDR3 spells CASSDTSYSNQPQHF. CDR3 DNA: TGTGCCAGCAGCGACACTTCATATAGCAATCAGCCCCAGCATTTT.

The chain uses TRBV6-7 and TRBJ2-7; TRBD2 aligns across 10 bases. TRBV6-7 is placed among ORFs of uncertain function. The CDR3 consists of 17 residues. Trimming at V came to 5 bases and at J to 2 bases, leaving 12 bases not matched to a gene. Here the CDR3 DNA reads TGTGCCAGCAGTGCCCCTTATACTAGCGGGGTCCCCTACGAGCAGTACTTC. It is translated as CASSAPYTSGVPYEQYF.

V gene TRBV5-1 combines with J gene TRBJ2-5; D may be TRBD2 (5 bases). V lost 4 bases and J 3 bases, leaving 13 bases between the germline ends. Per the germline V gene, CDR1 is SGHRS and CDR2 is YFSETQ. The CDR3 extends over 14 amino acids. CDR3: CASSQRRLEETQYF. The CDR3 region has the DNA TGCGCCAGCAGCCAGAGGAGGCTCGAAGAGACCCAGTACTTC.